The 8 T cell receptor beta chains listed next were all sequenced from one sample in a study of cytomegalovirus exposure and HLA in healthy donors (dated by TCRdb to 2016 to 2017). Library preparation employed the immunoSEQ multiplex PCR assay. For the multiplex PCR, a mixture combining 60 forward primers for TCR Vbeta segments and 13 reverse primers for TCR Jbeta segments was used. TCRdb took over this immuneACCESS table, retaining in-frame rearrangements with V and J assigned. Such tables are incomplete; in checked studies, under half of the missing clones stem from an unresolved V gene, and the remainder is unexplained. The sample profile shows more than 95,000 clones; 74% of them were found once. Of the sample, 4% to 4.5% is held by the ten largest clones. Sequencing input: PBMCs. Receptors were obtained from a woman between 45 and 60 years old in good health and CMV-seropositive.

This clone was counted between two and nine times. The chain has TRBV19 and TRBJ1-2; no firm D call. CDR3 length: 11 residues. Germline V gives CDR1 LNHDA, CDR2 SQIVND (reference sequence). Trimming removed 7 bases at V and 2 bases at J, with 5 bases between. The CDR3 nucleotides are TGTGCCAGTATATCGAACTATGGCTACACCTTC. Its protein is CASISNYGYTF.

The CDR3 loop is CASSPTGDGETQYF. DNA of the CDR3: TGTGCCAGCAGCCCCACGGGGGACGGAGAGACCCAGTACTTC. The chain has TRBV7-9 and TRBJ2-5, with D perhaps matching TRBD2 (6 bases). The CDR3 extends over 14 amino acids. Germline loops: CDR1 SEHNR, CDR2 FQNEAQ (reference sequence). V was pared by 5 bases and J by 4 bases, with 14 bases between.

The chain has TRBV5-5 and TRBJ1-1, with D possibly being TRBD1 (6 bases). Deletions cut 4 bases from V and 5 bases from J, with 15 bases between. The CDR3 runs 14 residues. The germline CDR1 and CDR2 sequences are SGHKS and YYEKEE (reference sequence). The CDR3 spells CASSTGEGGTEAFF. The CDR3 coding sequence is TGTGCCAGCAGCACCGGGGAGGGGGGGACTGAAGCTTTCTTT.

The chain is built from TRBV23-1 and TRBJ1-3; tentative D call: TRBD1 (6 bases). TRBV23-1 has ORF status, its function being uncertain. Trimming took off 9 bases at V and 0 bases at J, with 12 bases between the two ends. CDR3 length equals 14 residues. The CDR3 coding sequence is TGCGCCAGTCTCGGGGGGCTCTCTGGAAACACCATATATTTT. It translates to CASLGGLSGNTIYF.

The CDR3 protein is CASSLQGRDPQHF. Here the CDR3 DNA reads TGTGCCAGCAGCCTTCAGGGGAGGGATCCCCAGCATTTT. V and J are TRBV11-2 and TRBJ1-5; D might be TRBD1 (6 bases). CDR1 is SGHAT, CDR2 FQNNGV, per germline. The V and J ends lost 5 bases and 10 bases respectively, with 15 bases between them. This CDR3 is built from 13 residues.

This chain uses TRBV7-2 with TRBJ1-6; possible D gene TRBD1, 6 bases. Between the trimmed V and J ends, which lost 4 bases and 6 bases, there was a span of 13 bases. Per germline, CDR1 SGHTA and CDR2 FQGNSA. This CDR3 is built from 15 residues. The chain's CDR3 is CASSYAGALNSPLHF. In DNA form, the CDR3 reads TGTGCCAGCAGCTACGCGGGGGCGCTTAATTCACCCCTCCACTTT. The full variable domain, completed using reference TRBV7-2 and TRBJ1-6, is GAGVSQSPSNKVTEKGKDVELRCDPISGHTALYWYRQSLGQGLEFLIYFQGNSAPDKSGLPSDRFSAERTGGSVSTLTIQRTQQEDSAVYLCASSYAGALNSPLHFGNGTRLTVT.

The V and J genes are TRBV5-1 and TRBJ2-5, with D possibly matching TRBD2 (6 bases). The CDR3 spans 17 residues. Trimming stripped 0 bases from V and 3 bases from J, with 18 bases between. Germline V gene lookup returns CDR1 SGHRS and CDR2 YFSETQ. The CDR3 protein is CASSLGLVGGMKETQYF. The CDR3 coding sequence is TGCGCCAGCAGCTTGGGACTGGTAGGAGGGATGAAAGAGACCCAGTACTTC. Combining the CDR3 with reference TRBV5-1 and TRBJ2-5 gives the whole variable domain KAGVTQTPRYLIKTRGQQVTLSCSPISGHRSVSWYQQTPGQGLQFLFEYFSETQRNKGNFPGRFSGRQFSNSRSEMNVSTLELGDSALYLCASSLGLVGGMKETQYFGPGTRLLVL.

The V gene is TRBV10-2, the J gene TRBJ1-2; TRBD1 aligns across 7 bases. V lost 0 bases to trimming and J lost 3 bases; unmatched junction nucleotides: 10. Per the germline V gene, CDR1 is WSHSY and CDR2 is SAAADI. The CDR3 is made up of 17 amino acids. The CDR3 region has the DNA TGCGCCAGCAGTGAGTCAACAGACAGGGAATATGACTATGGCTACACCTTC. Its translation: CASSESTDREYDYGYTF.